These 30 T cell receptor beta chains originate from one sample sequenced in a study of blood T cells in healthy people across ages. Next came a second PCR, run for about 6 to 11 cycles, which used a sample-barcoded 5' primer along with a J-beta primer mix. TCRdb processed the 5' RACE reads anew with MiXCR; each CDR3 protein has one entry. The sample holds nearly 800,000 distinct CDR3 sequences, 56% seen once. Sequenced: blood. All receptors derive from a man in his forties or fifties in good health.

On this clonotype itself: This sequence may be a read error, since a much larger clone differs from it by one base. The V and J genes are TRBV27 and TRBJ2-6, with D maybe TRBD1 (7 bases). CDR3 size: 13 residues. Per germline, CDR1 MNHEY and CDR2 SMNVEV (reference sequence). The CDR3 reads CAGRGAGANVLTF. The CDR3 bases are TGTGCCGGCAGGGGGGCTGGGGCCAACGTCCTGACTTTC.

V usage is TRBV20-1 and J usage is TRBJ2-3; D gene ambiguous. This CDR3 is built from 15 residues. The germline V and J ends were trimmed by 3 bases and 0 bases, with 13 bases remaining between them. The V gene's germline CDR1 is DFQATT and CDR2 SNEGSKA (reference sequence). CDR3: CSASNRRSSTDTQYF. The CDR3 nucleotides are TGCAGTGCTAGTAACCGCCGCTCTAGCACAGATACGCAGTATTTT.

In its sample, this clonotype was seen many times. The chain couples TRBV4-2 to TRBJ2-3, with TRBD2 as a possible D gene (7 bases). CDR3 length equals 17 residues. V was trimmed by 4 bases and J by 2 bases, leaving 19 bases between them. CDR1 and CDR2 (germline): LGHNA, YNFKEQ. In nucleotides, the CDR3 is TGTGCCAGCAGCCCCGATGGGGGGCGGGGGACCACAGATACGCAGTATTTT. It translates to CASSPDGGRGTTDTQYF.

This clonotype was seen only once. The chain carries TRBV11-2 and TRBJ2-5; 12 bases are shared with TRBD1. V was pared by 6 bases and J by 2 bases, with 13 bases of the junction left unmatched. Germline-derived CDR1 and CDR2 are SGHAT and FQNNGV. The CDR3 length is 18 residues. DNA for the CDR3: TGTGCCAGCAGGCCGGGGACAGGGGGCTTGAAGGGACAAGAGACCCAGTACTTC. It translates to CASRPGTGGLKGQETQYF. The full variable domain, its missing parts supplied by reference TRBV11-2 and TRBJ2-5, is EAGVAQSPRYKIIEKRQSVAFWCNPISGHATLYWYQQILGQGPKLLIQFQNNGVVDDSQLPKDRFSAERLKGVDSTLKIQPAKLEDSAVYLCASRPGTGGLKGQETQYFGPGTRLLVL.

The CDR3, as DNA: TGCGCCAGCACGGTGGACACTGTAGCCAAAAACATTCAGTACTTC. This translates into CASTVDTVAKNIQYF. The V call is TRBV4-1, the J call TRBJ2-4, with D possibly TRBD1 on 5 matching bases. V gave up 7 bases and J gave up 0 bases, with 13 bases separating them. This CDR3 spans 15 amino acids. From germline, CDR1 is MGHRA and CDR2 YSYEKL.

The chain uses TRBV9 and TRBJ1-4, with D possibly being TRBD1 (5 bases). The germline CDR1 and CDR2 sequences are SGDLS and YYNGEE. The CDR3 covers 14 residues. V was trimmed by 0 bases and J by 7 bases, leaving 10 bases between them. Here the CDR3 reads CASSVGQNGEKLFF. The CDR3 nucleotides read TGTGCCAGCAGCGTAGGACAGAATGGTGAAAAACTGTTTTTT.

The genes are TRBV28 and TRBJ2-7; D is unclear. Matching the DNA end better, TRBJ2-5 makes the J call doubtful. The CDR3 runs 12 residues. Per the germline V gene, CDR1 is MDHEN and CDR2 is SYDVKM. The CDR3, as DNA: TGTGCCAGCAACCACGGGTTAGAGACCCAGTACTTC. Translation: CASNHGLETQYF.

The table lists this clonotype with a count of one. This rearrangement joins TRBV7-9 to TRBJ2-3; D may be TRBD1 or TRBD2 (5 bases each). The germline gives CDR1 SEHNR, CDR2 FQNEAQ (reference sequence). This CDR3 spans 15 amino acids. V lost 3 bases and J 2 bases, leaving 12 bases between the germline ends. The CDR3 DNA reads TGTGCCAGCAGCTTCCGGGACCCATCCACAGATACGCAGTATTTT. It specifies CASSFRDPSTDTQYF.

This chain links TRBV20-1 with TRBJ1-6, with a tentative D call TRBD1 (5 bases). V was trimmed by 5 bases and J by 12 bases, leaving 14 bases between them. Germline CDR1 and CDR2: DFQATT and SNEGSKA (reference sequence). The CDR3 has 12 amino acids. The CDR3 loop is CSAEPMGEPLHF. The DNA of the CDR3 is TGCAGTGCTGAGCCCATGGGGGAACCCCTCCACTTT.

V usage is TRBV15 and J usage is TRBJ2-1, with 8 bases identical to TRBD2. This CDR3 contains 16 residues. Germline CDR1 LNHNV, CDR2 YYDKDF (reference sequence). Trimming at V came to 0 bases and at J to 7 bases, leaving 8 bases not matched to a gene. The chain's CDR3 is CATSREERGTGNEQFF. The DNA for the CDR3 is TGTGCCACCAGCAGAGAGGAGCGGGGGACGGGGAATGAGCAGTTCTTC.

The chain combines TRBV4-1 with TRBJ2-5; D might be TRBD2 (6 bases). With 4 bases removed from V and 11 bases from J, the gap between germline ends came to 26 bases. Germline CDR1 reads MGHRA; CDR2 reads YSYEKL. The CDR3 runs to 16 residues. CDR3 in DNA: TGCGCCAGCAGCCGACTACTTGGAGTGCGGGAAAATGAGCAGTACTTC. It encodes CASSRLLGVRENEQYF.

This chain uses TRBV6-5 with TRBJ2-1, with D possibly TRBD2 on 6 matching bases. The CDR3 contains 15 residues. V lost 2 bases and J 2 bases, leaving 10 bases between the germline ends. Germline CDR1 and CDR2: MNHEY and SVGAGI. In DNA, the CDR3 is TGTGCCAGCAGTTACGGTGGGAGGACCTACAATGAGCAGTTCTTC. It encodes CASSYGGRTYNEQFF.

The chain links TRBV5-1 to TRBJ1-1, with D possibly TRBD1 on 6 matching bases. The CDR3 totals 16 residues. Per germline, CDR1 SGHRS and CDR2 YFSETQ. The germline V and J ends were trimmed by 3 bases and 3 bases, with 18 bases remaining between them. Here the CDR3 DNA reads TGCGCCAGCAGCTCACGGGACAACCTTAGGGACACTGAAGCTTTCTTT. This gives the protein CASSSRDNLRDTEAFF.

The gene calls are TRBV6-2 or TRBV6-3 and TRBJ2-1; no reliable D call. Trimming stripped 0 bases from V and 10 bases from J, with 10 bases between. The CDR3 is 13 amino acids. CDR1 is MNHEY, CDR2 SVGEGT, per germline. The CDR3 coding sequence is TGTGCCAGCAGTTACTCTCCGGGCGGCGAGCAGTTCTTC. This encodes CASSYSPGGEQFF.

With respect to this clonotype: Germline is not matched at one junction end, which may reflect a read error. The rearrangement uses TRBV7-9 and TRBJ1-6; 8 positions agree with TRBD1. The CDR3 covers 15 residues. CDR1 and CDR2 (germline): SEHNR, FQNEAQ (reference sequence). Written as DNA, the CDR3 is TGTACCAGCAGCGGCCTGACAGGGGCAAATTCACCCCTCCACTTT. It specifies CTSSGLTGANSPLHF.

J is TRBJ2-2 and V is TRBV5-1, with D uncertain. Germline V gene sequence: CDR1 SGHRS, CDR2 YFSETQ. The CDR3 loop spans 10 amino acids. The V end lost 4 bases, the J end lost 9 bases, and 4 bases lay between the germline ends. The CDR3 loop is CASSLWELFF. The CDR3 region has the DNA TGCGCCAGCAGCCTGTGGGAGCTGTTTTTT.

The V and J genes are TRBV29-1 and TRBJ1-2; TRBD1 matches 8 bases. Looked up from germline, CDR1 is SQVTM and CDR2 is ANQGSEA. The CDR3 contains 14 residues. With 2 bases clipped from V and 4 bases from J, the junction kept 6 bases outside the gene matches. The DNA of the CDR3 is TGCAGCGTTGAAAGGACAGGGTCGGGCTATGGCTACACCTTC. This gives the protein CSVERTGSGYGYTF.

This chain connects TRBV20-1 to TRBJ2-3, with TRBD2 as a possible D gene (5 bases). V dropped 5 bases and J dropped 2 bases, with 11 bases sitting between them. The germline V gene encodes CDR1 DFQATT and CDR2 SNEGSKA (reference sequence). The CDR3 totals 13 residues. CDR3 amino acids: CSAASGFTDTQYF. In DNA form, the CDR3 reads TGCAGTGCTGCTTCGGGATTCACAGATACGCAGTATTTT.

The chain joins TRBV29-1 to TRBJ2-7; 13 bases line up with TRBD2. Germline CDR1 SQVTM, CDR2 ANQGSEA. The J segment lost 1 base and the V segment lost 7 bases, leaving 10 bases of the junction unmatched. The CDR3 covers 16 residues. DNA for the CDR3: TGCAGCGCCACACTAGCGGGAGGGCCGATTTCCTACGAGCAGTACTTC. Amino acid sequence: CSATLAGGPISYEQYF.

This chain links TRBV4-3 with TRBJ2-1, with 15 bases matching TRBD2. The CDR3 runs 18 residues. Trimming at V came to 0 bases and at J to 8 bases, leaving 8 bases not matched to a gene. Germline loops: CDR1 LGHNA, CDR2 YSLEER. CDR3 coding DNA: TGCGCCAGCAGCCAAGATACGGGCGGACTAGCGGGAGGGTATGAGCAGTTCTTC. It codes for CASSQDTGGLAGGYEQFF.

The chain uses TRBV5-4 and TRBJ1-1; the D is unclear. Trimming shortened V by 9 bases and J by 1 base, and 13 bases separated the two germline ends. This CDR3 has 13 amino acids. Germline V gene data show CDR1 as SGHNT and CDR2 as YYREEE (reference sequence). CDR3 bases: TGTGCCAACCTGAGGGCCTCGAACACTGAAGCTTTCTTT. Protein sequence: CANLRASNTEAFF.

The chain has TRBV28 and TRBJ2-1; 8 bases match TRBD2. V shed 10 bases, J shed 1 base, and the junction held 12 bases outside the gene matches. CDR1 and CDR2 from the germline V gene are MDHEN and SYDVKM. This CDR3 has 16 residues. The CDR3 sequence is CATEGTSGISYNEQFF. Here the CDR3 DNA reads TGTGCCACCGAGGGCACTAGCGGCATTTCCTACAATGAGCAGTTCTTC.

This clonotype has a handful of counts. The CDR3 sequence: CASSFRTVYNEQFF. In nucleotides, the CDR3 is TGTGCCAGCAGCTTTCGGACAGTTTACAATGAGCAGTTCTTC. V usage is TRBV7-2 and J usage is TRBJ2-1, with a possible D match to TRBD1 (6 bases). Trimming took 3 bases from V and 4 from J, leaving 10 bases between them. Germline values: CDR1 SGHTA, CDR2 FQGNSA. The CDR3 covers 14 residues.

This clonotype has a handful of counts. The CDR3 is CASSLEPSGGTDTQYF. The CDR3 DNA is TGTGCCAGCAGCTTAGAGCCTAGCGGAGGCACAGATACGCAGTATTTT. This rearrangement joins TRBV7-2 to TRBJ2-3, with 7 bases lining up with TRBD2. The V segment lost 1 base and the J segment 1 base; nucleotides outside the gene matches: 5. Looked up from germline, CDR1 is SGHTA and CDR2 is FQGNSA. CDR3 size: 16 residues. Full variable domain (rest looked up from reference TRBV7-2 and TRBJ2-3): GAGVSQSPSNKVTEKGKDVELRCDPISGHTALYWYRQSLGQGLEFLIYFQGNSAPDKSGLPSDRFSAERTGGSVSTLTIQRTQQEDSAVYLCASSLEPSGGTDTQYFGPGTRLTVL.

The sample holds a few counts of this clonotype. V gene TRBV20-1 combines with J gene TRBJ2-1, with 10 bases aligning to TRBD2. The CDR3 sequence is 15 residues long. After removal of 0 bases from V and 5 bases from J, the junction contained 4 bases not matched to a gene. Germline V gives CDR1 DFQATT, CDR2 SNEGSKA (reference sequence). The CDR3 region is CSARDGTSVDNEQFF. The DNA for the CDR3 is TGCAGTGCTAGAGATGGGACTAGCGTTGACAATGAGCAGTTCTTC.

This clonotype has a handful of counts. V and J are TRBV12-3 or TRBV12-4 and TRBJ2-7; D is unresolved. This CDR3 is 13 amino acids long. With 8 bases removed from V and 3 bases from J, the gap between germline ends came to 14 bases. The chain's CDR3 is CASSPDLGYEQYF. In DNA form, the CDR3 reads TGTGCCAGCTCTCCGGACCTTGGCTACGAGCAGTACTTC.

This clonotype was seen ten or more times. Here the CDR3 reads CASRSYEQYF. DNA of the CDR3: TGTGCCAGCAGGTCCTACGAGCAGTACTTC. The chain employs TRBV28 and TRBJ2-7; D gene ambiguous. Germline CDR1 and CDR2: MDHEN and SYDVKM. The V end was cut by 6 bases, the J end by 1 base, with 1 base between. The CDR3 sequence is 10 residues long. The variable domain in full, with the rest retrieved from reference TRBV28 and TRBJ2-7, is DVKVTQSSRYLVKRTGEKVFLECVQDMDHENMFWYRQDPGLGLRLIYFSYDVKMKEKGDIPEGYSVSREKKERFSLILESASTNQTSMYLCASRSYEQYFGPGTRLTVT.

V usage is TRBV6-2 or TRBV6-3 and J usage is TRBJ1-5, with unresolved D. Per germline, CDR1 MNHEY and CDR2 SVGEGT. This CDR3 spans 15 amino acids. Trimming removed 8 bases at V and 3 bases at J, with 17 bases between. The CDR3 DNA reads as TGTGCCAGCTCTTATGAGCTGGGAATCAATCAGCCCCAGCATTTT. This codes for CASSYELGINQPQHF.

This clonotype came up a few times. The chain uses TRBV5-6 and TRBJ2-3, with a tentative D call TRBD1 (5 bases). V lost 0 bases to trimming and J lost 5 bases, with 10 bases between them. The CDR3 sequence is 14 residues long. Germline V gene data show CDR1 as SGHDT and CDR2 as YYEEEE. Here the CDR3 reads CASSLDPGQDTQYF. In DNA, the CDR3 is TGTGCCAGCAGCTTGGATCCAGGGCAAGATACGCAGTATTTT.

This chain links TRBV4-3 with TRBJ2-7, with a weak D call TRBD2 (6 bases). There are 13 residues in the CDR3. The ends were cut back, 2 bases at V and 3 bases at J, with 8 bases in the middle. Germline V CDR1 and CDR2: LGHNA, YSLEER. CDR3 DNA: TGCGCCAGCAGCCAACGGAGGGGCTACGAGCAGTACTTC. This translates into CASSQRRGYEQYF.